One and the same sample provided the 16 T cell receptor beta chains below, sequenced in a study of identical twins. Using its own MiXCR run on the 5' RACE reads, TCRdb lists one record per CDR3 protein. The sample includes about 160,000 distinct CDR3 sequences, under 4.5% of them seen just once. The specimen was memory T cells sorted from blood. All receptors derive from a man aged 18 to 29 in good health.

The chain combines TRBV27 with TRBJ2-2; D gene unclear. The CDR3 extends over 12 amino acids. The germline V and J ends were trimmed by 7 bases and 7 bases, with 10 bases remaining between them. Germline V gene lookup returns CDR1 MNHEY and CDR2 SMNVEV (reference sequence). The CDR3 reads CASMANGGELFF. The CDR3 DNA is TGTGCCAGCATGGCCAACGGCGGGGAGCTGTTTTTT.

This clonotype was seen repeatedly, ten times or more. The chain couples TRBV11-2 to TRBJ1-1; possibly TRBD1 for D (5 bases). Germline loops: CDR1 SGHAT, CDR2 FQNNGV. V was trimmed by 3 bases and J by 2 bases, leaving 13 bases between them. This CDR3 is 15 amino acids long. In DNA form, the CDR3 reads TGTGCCAGCAGCTTCCGGAGGGGATTAAACACTGAAGCTTTCTTT. This codes for CASSFRRGLNTEAFF.

This clonotype was counted at least ten times. The chain joins TRBV4-2 to TRBJ2-7, with 8 positions matching TRBD2. This CDR3 spans 14 amino acids. The germline gives CDR1 LGHNA, CDR2 YNFKEQ. The ends lost 6 bases at V and 4 bases at J; junction bases unmatched: 8. Here the CDR3 DNA reads TGTGCCAGCAGGAAGGGACTAGTAGGGTACGAGCAGTACTTC. This codes for CASRKGLVGYEQYF.

This clonotype appeared many times. The chain recombines TRBV5-1 with TRBJ1-1, with 7 positions matching TRBD1. The CDR3 loop spans 18 amino acids. V lost 3 bases to trimming and J lost 0 bases; unmatched junction nucleotides: 14. Germline CDR1 reads SGHRS; CDR2 reads YFSETQ. CDR3 in DNA: TGCGCCAGCAGCTCACGACAGGGAGGGCCGAGAATGAACACTGAAGCTTTCTTT. Translated: CASSSRQGGPRMNTEAFF.

This clonotype was seen at least ten times. The J gene is TRBJ1-5, the V gene TRBV7-2; tentatively, D is TRBD1 (6 bases). CDR1 and CDR2 from the germline V gene are SGHTA and FQGNSA. The V end was cut by 5 bases, the J end by 3 bases, with 11 bases between. The CDR3 is made up of 14 amino acids. CDR3 sequence (DNA): TGTGCCAGCAGCATAACAGGGAACAATCAGCCCCAGCATTTT. It encodes CASSITGNNQPQHF.

This clonotype was seen ten or more times. The gene calls are TRBV12-3 or TRBV12-4 and TRBJ1-3; D unclear. CDR3 size: 15 residues. V was pared by 5 bases and J by 4 bases, with 15 bases between. The CDR3 loop is CASSASGSVGNTIYF. DNA for the CDR3: TGTGCCAGCAGTGCCTCCGGGTCGGTGGGAAACACCATATATTTT.

This clonotype was seen many times. V and J are TRBV20-1 and TRBJ2-1; unclear D gene. In germline, CDR1 is DFQATT, CDR2 SNEGSKA (reference sequence). V shed 6 bases and J shed 0 bases, with 12 bases lying between them. The CDR3 is 14 residues long. The CDR3 spells CSAIDPSSYNEQFF. DNA for the CDR3: TGCAGTGCCATAGATCCAAGCTCCTACAATGAGCAGTTCTTC.

This clonotype came up many times. The chain employs TRBV14 and TRBJ2-2; the match to TRBD2 covers 8 bases. CDR1 and CDR2 from the germline V gene are SGHDN and FVKESK. The V and J ends lost 2 bases and 0 bases, in that order; junction bases with no gene match: 2. This CDR3 region has 16 residues. CDR3 sequence (DNA): TGTGCCAGCAGCCAAAGAGCGGGGGCGAACACCGGGGAGCTGTTTTTT. It is translated as CASSQRAGANTGELFF.

This clonotype was seen ten or more times. The chain employs TRBV5-1 and TRBJ1-1, with D maybe TRBD1 (5 bases). V lost 7 bases and J 5 bases, leaving 18 bases between the germline ends. The CDR3 runs to 14 residues. Germline assignment: CDR1 SGHRS and CDR2 YFSETQ. The CDR3 nucleotides are TGCGCCAGCCAAGTGGGGGGGTCGGAAACTGAAGCTTTCTTT. It is translated as CASQVGGSETEAFF.

This clonotype was recorded many times. For the CDR3, the DNA is TGTGCCAGCTCACCATATGACAGAACCTCAACTAATGAAAAACTGTTTTTT. Translating it yields CASSPYDRTSTNEKLFF. This chain uses TRBV18 with TRBJ1-4; D possibly corresponds to TRBD1 (5 bases). V gave up 2 bases and J gave up 0 bases, with 13 bases separating them. Germline V gives CDR1 KGHSH, CDR2 LQKENI. The CDR3 is made up of 17 amino acids.

This clonotype was found many times. The chain combines TRBV5-1 with TRBJ1-1; the D gene is possibly TRBD1 (6 bases). Trimming pared 2 bases from V and 4 bases from J, leaving 15 bases between. Germline CDR1 is SGHRS and CDR2 is YFSETQ. The CDR3 spans 15 residues. CDR3 sequence reads: CASSLLQGSGTEAFF. The DNA for the CDR3 is TGCGCCAGCAGCTTACTACAGGGAAGTGGCACTGAAGCTTTCTTT.

About this clonotype itself: With a much larger clone just one base away, this may be a read error. V and J are TRBV19 and TRBJ1-1; 7 positions match TRBD1. With 9 bases clipped from V and 11 bases from J, the junction kept 18 bases outside the gene matches. CDR1 is LNHDA and CDR2 is SQIVND in the germline V gene (reference sequence). The length of the CDR3 is 14 residues. CDR3 DNA: TGTGCCAGCGGACAGGAGGCTGGTTTCGTGAGCGCTTTCTTT. It is translated as CASGQEAGFVSAFF.

This clonotype appeared many times. The chain uses TRBV7-6 and TRBJ2-1, with 12 bases aligning to TRBD2. The trim removed 5 bases at V and 5 bases at J, leaving 4 bases unmatched. The length of the CDR3 is 15 residues. Germline V gene sequence: CDR1 SGHVS, CDR2 FNYEAQ. The CDR3 sequence is CASSPRTSGNNEQFF. The CDR3 DNA is TGTGCCAGCAGCCCACGGACTAGCGGGAACAATGAGCAGTTCTTC.

This clonotype was observed at least ten times. This chain uses TRBV7-2 with TRBJ2-2, with D possibly matching TRBD1 (6 bases). Trimming took 4 bases from V and 1 from J, leaving 10 bases between them. The CDR3 length is 15 residues. Germline CDR1 is SGHTA and CDR2 is FQGNSA. The CDR3 region has the DNA TGTGCCAGCAGCTCGACAGGCTTGAACACCGGGGAGCTGTTTTTT. Translated: CASSSTGLNTGELFF.

In this sample, this clonotype turned up many times. The rearrangement joins TRBV19 to TRBJ1-4; D is undetermined. The CDR3 spans 14 residues. Germline-derived CDR1 and CDR2 are LNHDA and SQIVND (reference sequence). Trimming cost V 5 bases and J 4 bases, with 11 bases left between them. The CDR3 loop reads CASSYAGSNEKLFF. The CDR3 region has the DNA TGTGCCAGTAGTTATGCGGGGAGTAATGAAAAACTGTTTTTT. The whole variable domain, remainder taken from reference TRBV19 and TRBJ1-4, is DGGITQSPKYLFRKEGQNVTLSCEQNLNHDAMYWYRQDPGQGLRLIYYSQIVNDFQKGDIAEGYSVSREKKESFPLTVTSAQKNPTAFYLCASSYAGSNEKLFFGSGTQLSVL.

Many counts were recorded for this clonotype. This chain connects TRBV2 to TRBJ2-1; 10 nucleotides line up with TRBD2. The CDR3 is made up of 13 amino acids. With V trimmed by 7 bases and J by 10 bases, 7 bases remained unmatched. Per the germline V gene, CDR1 is SNHLY and CDR2 is FYNNEI. The CDR3 nucleotides read TGTGCCAGCACCTTGGGACTAGCGTCCGAGCAGTTCTTC. It yields the protein CASTLGLASEQFF.